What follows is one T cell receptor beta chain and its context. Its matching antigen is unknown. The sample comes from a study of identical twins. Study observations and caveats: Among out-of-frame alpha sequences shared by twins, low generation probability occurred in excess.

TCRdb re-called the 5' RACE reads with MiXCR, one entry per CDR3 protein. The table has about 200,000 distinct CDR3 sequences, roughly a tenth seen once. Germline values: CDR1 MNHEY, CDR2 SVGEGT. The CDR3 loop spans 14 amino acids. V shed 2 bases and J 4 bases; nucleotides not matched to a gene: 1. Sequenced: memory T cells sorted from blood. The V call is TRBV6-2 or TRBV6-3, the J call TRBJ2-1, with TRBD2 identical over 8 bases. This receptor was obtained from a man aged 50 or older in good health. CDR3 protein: CASSYAGGYNEQFF. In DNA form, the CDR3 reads TGTGCCAGCAGTTACGCGGGGGGTTACAATGAGCAGTTCTTC.